This T cell receptor beta chain derives from a study of PD-1 blockade in classical Hodgkin lymphoma (dated by TCRdb to the early 2020s). Regarding the research as a whole: Nivolumab dosing was 3 mg/kg intravenously every 2 weeks, continuing until either disease progression or unacceptable toxicity. A peripheral blood immune signature of response to PD-1 blockade in classical Hodgkin lymphoma was defined using TCR beta sequencing and CyTOF. Study-level results and caveats: The study was restricted to a single clinical trial cohort, and the causes of repertoire differences, possibly disease activity or prior therapy, were left undefined. Baseline TCR diversity was reported to be lower in newly diagnosed patients than in healthy donors and to be lower still in relapsed/refractory patients. Lower diversity was seen in patients whose nivolumab began less than 1 year after ASCT, and these patients were left out of later analyses so that immune reconstitution would not confound the results. Trial patients with a complete response had baseline diversity similar to that of newly diagnosed patients, while partial responders and progressors had significantly lower diversity. A significant rise by C4D1 was seen in CD4+ but not CD8+ TCR diversity (p=0.0027 vs p=0.16), with the rise being most apparent in complete responders (p=0.02).

The Qiagen DNeasy kit was used to extract genomic DNA from unsorted PBMCs and from the negatively selected CD4+ and CD8+ fractions. Amplification of TCR beta CDR3 regions was done by immunoSEQ multiplex PCR with primers that anneal to V and J segments. A synthetic immune receptor repertoire was used to minimize amplification bias, and remaining bias was computationally removed after sequencing. Per the source publication's procedure: Custom Python scripts were used to quantify repertoire diversity as the Shannon entropy index. The unsorted, CD4+ and CD8+ repertoires were each analyzed separately, with the exception of combined analyses, where CD4+ and CD8+ sequences were merged in silico. Clonal expansion was defined as a frequency increase of at least 2-fold after treatment compared with C1D1, and clones undetected at baseline were assigned a pseudocount of 0.5. Singleton clones were defined as clones with 0 or 1 copy at C1D1, and non-singleton clones were defined as clones with 2 or more copies. Clones expanded in unsorted samples were annotated as CD4+, CD8+ or unknown by matching protein sequences in sorted samples from the same patient. Diversity changes from C1D1 to C4D1 were tested in paired samples using Wilcoxon tests. TCRdb retrieved this table from immuneACCESS and kept in-frame rearrangements only. Not all clones are present; in checked studies, unresolved V genes account for under half, and no reason is known for the remainder. That table supplies the V and J calls and clone size; D and trimming were determined from the DNA. In this sample the table shows fewer than 90,000 clones, 75% to 90% of which occur a single time. The top ten clones comprise less than 25% of the sample.

Note on this clone: Its antigen specificity is not known. No much larger clonotype is one base removed from it; base qualities were not supplied.

The sample's time point label, decoded: cycle 1 day 1 (C1D1), immediately before nivolumab initiation. All trial patients had relapsed after autologous stem cell transplantation, with cohorts A, B and C differing in prior brentuximab vedotin exposure. The trial cohort included 55 to 65 patients with relapsed/refractory classical Hodgkin lymphoma, and each patient had a best overall response of complete response, partial response or progressive disease. Trial patients were treated with single-agent nivolumab in the multi-cohort phase II CheckMate 205 trial. An independent review committee assessed best overall response using the 2007 International Working Group response criteria. PBMCs from the trial were collected at three points: immediately before nivolumab initiation (C1D1), and during therapy at cycle 2 day 1 and cycle 4 day 1. After peripheral blood was drawn into 8 mL Vacutainer Cell Preparation Tubes, PBMCs were isolated by centrifugation and then cryopreserved.

The germline V gene (reference sequence) provides CDR1 MNHEY and CDR2 SMNVEV. Trimming costs V 6 bases and J 1 base, and their ends lie 16 bases apart. The cysteine opens and the phenylalanine closes a CDR3 of 16 amino acids. The kept DNA is CDR3 alone, 48 bases in frame from the first base. Sample: peripheral blood mononuclear cells (PBMCs), taken at baseline. This sequence was found in a human donor with classical Hodgkin lymphoma. The chain links TRBV27 with TRBJ1-3; the D gene is unclear. The CDR3 here reads CASSPSDPRSGNTIYF. The DNA sequence follows: TGTGCCAGCAGCCCCTCGGACCCGAGATCTGGAAACACCATATATTTT.